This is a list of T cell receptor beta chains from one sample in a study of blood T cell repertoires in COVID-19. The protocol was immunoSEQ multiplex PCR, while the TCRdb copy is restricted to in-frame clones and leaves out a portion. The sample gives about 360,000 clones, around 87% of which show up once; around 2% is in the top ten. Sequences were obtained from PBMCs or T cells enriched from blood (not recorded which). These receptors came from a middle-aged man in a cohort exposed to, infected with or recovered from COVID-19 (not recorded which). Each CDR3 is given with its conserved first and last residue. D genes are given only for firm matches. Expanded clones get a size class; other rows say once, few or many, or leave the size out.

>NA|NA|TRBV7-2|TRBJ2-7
TGTGCCAGCAGCTTAGTATACGAGCAGTACTTC
CASSLVYEQYF
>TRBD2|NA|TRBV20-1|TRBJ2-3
TGCAGTGCTAGTGCGGGAGGGCCAACAGATACGCAGTATTTT
CSASAGGPTDTQYF
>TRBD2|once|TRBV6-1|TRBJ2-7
TGTGCCAGCAGTGAAATAGCGGGGGCCACCTACGAGCAGTACTTC
CASSEIAGATYEQYF
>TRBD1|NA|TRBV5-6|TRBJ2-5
TGTGCCAGCAGCCGGACAGGGGCAGAGACCCAGTACTTC
CASSRTGAETQYF
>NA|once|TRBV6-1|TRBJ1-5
TGTGCCAGCAGTGAGGCGGCCCACTTCGGCAATCAGCCCCAGCATTTT
CASSEAAHFGNQPQHF
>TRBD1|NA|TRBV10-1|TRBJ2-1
TGCGCCACCATGGACAGGGGGACTAACACCTACAATGAGCAGTTCTTC
CATMDRGTNTYNEQFF
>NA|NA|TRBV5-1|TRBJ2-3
TGCGCCAGCAGCGGACTTACTAGCACAGATACGCAGTATTTT
CASSGLTSTDTQYF
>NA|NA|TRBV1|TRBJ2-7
TGCACCAGCAGCCCAAGAATTCTGGGGGGATACTCCTACGAGCAGTACTTC
CTSSPRILGGYSYEQYF
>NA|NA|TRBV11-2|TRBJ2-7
TGTGCCAGCAGCCGCAGGGTAACCTACGAGCAGTACTTC
CASSRRVTYEQYF
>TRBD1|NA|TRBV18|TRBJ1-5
TGTGCCAGCTCACCACGGACAGGGGCCAATCAGCCCCAGCATTTT
CASSPRTGANQPQHF
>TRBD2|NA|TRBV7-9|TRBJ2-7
TGTGCCAGCAGCTCCAGCGGGACGTCCTACGAGCAGTACTTC
CASSSSGTSYEQYF
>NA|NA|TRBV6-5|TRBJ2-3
TGTGCCAGCAGTTTCGGAAGGTCGGGAGATACGCAGTATTTT
CASSFGRSGDTQYF
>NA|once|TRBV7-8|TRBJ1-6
TGTGCCAGCAGCCGAGACACGTCGGCGGCTTCACCCCTCCACTTT
CASSRDTSAASPLHF
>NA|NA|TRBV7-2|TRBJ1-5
TGTGCCAGCAGCCAATTTCCAGACTACAATCAGCCCCAGCATTTT
CASSQFPDYNQPQHF
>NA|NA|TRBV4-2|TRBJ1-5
TGTGCCAGCAGCCAACGAGGCAATCAGCCCCAGCATTTT
CASSQRGNQPQHF
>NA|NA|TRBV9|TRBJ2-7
TGTGCCAGCAGCGTAGGAGTAGCCCCGGGGTCCTACGAGCAGTACTTC
CASSVGVAPGSYEQYF
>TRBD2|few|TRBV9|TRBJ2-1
TGTGCCAGCAGCGTAGGGCGGGAGACGTACAATGAGCAGTTCTTC
CASSVGRETYNEQFF
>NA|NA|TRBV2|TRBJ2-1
TGTGCCAGCCAACGGGAGTCCTACAATGAGCAGTTCTTC
CASQRESYNEQFF
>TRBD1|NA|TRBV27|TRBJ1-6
TGTGCCAGCAGTTTATCGCTTACAGGGGTAGATTCACCCCTCCACTTT
CASSLSLTGVDSPLHF
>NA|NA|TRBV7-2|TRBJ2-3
TGTGCCAGCAGCCCTCGGAGGGGATTGGGTACGCAGTATTTT
CASSPRRGLGTQYF
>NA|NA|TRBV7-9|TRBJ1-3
TGTGCCAGCAGATTGAGCTCTGGAAACACCATATATTTT
CASRLSSGNTIYF
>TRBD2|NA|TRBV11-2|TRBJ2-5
TGTGCCAGCAGCTTAAGCGGGGAAGAGACCCAGTACTTC
CASSLSGEETQYF
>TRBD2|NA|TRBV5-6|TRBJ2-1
TGTGCCAGCAGTTTGCGGACTAGCGGGAGATTCGGGAATAAGCAGTTCTTC
CASSLRTSGRFGNKQFF
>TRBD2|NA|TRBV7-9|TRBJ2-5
TGTGCCAGCAGCTTAGCCGTGACTAGCGGGAGTTCGGAGACCCAGTACTTC
CASSLAVTSGSSETQYF
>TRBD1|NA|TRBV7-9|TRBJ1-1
TGTGCCAGCAGCTTGGACAGGGCGGCGAACACTGAAGCTTTCTTT
CASSLDRAANTEAFF
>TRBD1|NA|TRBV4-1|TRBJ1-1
TGCGCCAGCAGCCAAGATACGACAGGGGGGACTGAAGCTTTCTTT
CASSQDTTGGTEAFF
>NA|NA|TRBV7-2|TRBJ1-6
TGTGCCAGCAGCCTTATTGGTCGCGGGGGGGACTCACCCCTCCACTTT
CASSLIGRGGDSPLHF
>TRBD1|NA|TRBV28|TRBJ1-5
TGTGCCAGCCTACAGGGGGCGAGAAAGCCCCAGCATTTT
CASLQGARKPQHF
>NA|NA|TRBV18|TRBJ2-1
TGTGCCAGCTCTTACCTAGTAAGGTTCGGCGGGAATAACAATGAGCAGTTCTTC
CASSYLVRFGGNNNEQFF
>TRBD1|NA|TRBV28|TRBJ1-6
TGTGCCAGCAGTGACAGGGATAATTCACCCCTCCACTTT
CASSDRDNSPLHF
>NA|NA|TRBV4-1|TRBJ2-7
TGCGCCAGCAGCCGATCGACTACGTCCTACGAGCAGTACTTC
CASSRSTTSYEQYF
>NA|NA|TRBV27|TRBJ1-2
TGTGCCAGCAGTTTTTCAGGCCTGAAAGGAAGTGGATATGGCTACACCTTC
CASSFSGLKGSGYGYTF
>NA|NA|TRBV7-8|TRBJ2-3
TGTGCCAGCAGCTTAGCGGGTAGCGGCACAGATACGCAGTATTTT
CASSLAGSGTDTQYF
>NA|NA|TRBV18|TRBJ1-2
TGTGCCAGCTCACCACCGTATTCGGGGAACTATGGCTACACCTTC
CASSPPYSGNYGYTF
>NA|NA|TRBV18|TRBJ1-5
TGTGCCAGCTCACCTGGGGTTTTACAGGGATTCAATCAGCCCCAGCATTTT
CASSPGVLQGFNQPQHF
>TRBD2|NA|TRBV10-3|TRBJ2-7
TGTGCCATCAGTGAGGCGGGAGGCTCCTACGAGCAGTACTTC
CAISEAGGSYEQYF
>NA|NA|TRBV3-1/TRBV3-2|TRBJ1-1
TGTGCCAGCAGCTCAGGACAACGGAACACTGAAGCTTTCTTT
CASSSGQRNTEAFF
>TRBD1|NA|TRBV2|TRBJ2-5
TGTGCCAGCAGTTCTCGGACAGGGACCGAGACCCAGTACTTC
CASSSRTGTETQYF
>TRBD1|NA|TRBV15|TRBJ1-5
TGTGCCACCAGCAGAGCGACAGGGTTGAAGCCCCAGCATTTT
CATSRATGLKPQHF
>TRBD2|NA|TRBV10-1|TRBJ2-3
TGCGCCAGCAGTGAGTCTAGCGGGAGGGAACGGACGCAGTATTTT
CASSESSGRERTQYF
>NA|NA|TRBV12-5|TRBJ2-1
TGTGCTAGTGGCTCCGGGACAACCCTTTACAATGAGCAGTTCTTC
CASGSGTTLYNEQFF
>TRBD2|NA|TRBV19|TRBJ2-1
TGTGCCAGTAGTATTTATAGCGGGAGGAGCTCCTACAATGAGCAGTTCTTC
CASSIYSGRSSYNEQFF
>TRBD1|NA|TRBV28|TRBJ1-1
TGTGCCAGCAGTCCGACAGGGGAAACTGAAGCTTTCTTT
CASSPTGETEAFF
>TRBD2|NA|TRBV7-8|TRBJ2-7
TGTGCCAGCAGCCCTTTACGACTAGCGAAACCCTACGAGCAGTACTTC
CASSPLRLAKPYEQYF
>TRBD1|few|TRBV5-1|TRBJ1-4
TGCGCCAGCAGCCCTCAAGGGACAGGAACTAATGAAAAACTGTTTTTT
CASSPQGTGTNEKLFF
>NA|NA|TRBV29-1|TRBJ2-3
TGCAGCGACCTACAGGCGACTAGCACAGATACGCAGTATTTT
CSDLQATSTDTQYF
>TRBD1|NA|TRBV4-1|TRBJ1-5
TGCGCCAGCAGCCAAGATTTACCCTTGGGGACAAGGGGGCTAAATCAGCCCCAGCATTTT
CASSQDLPLGTRGLNQPQHF
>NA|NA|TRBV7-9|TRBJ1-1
TGTGCCAGCAGCTTGGGGCCAGAGGACACTGAAGCTTTCTTT
CASSLGPEDTEAFF
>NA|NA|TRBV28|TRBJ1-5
TGTGCCAGCAGTCGACAGCCTAATCAGCCCCAGCATTTT
CASSRQPNQPQHF
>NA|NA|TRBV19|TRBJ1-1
TGTGCCAGTAGTTTCGGACAGATTAACACTGAAGCTTTCTTT
CASSFGQINTEAFF
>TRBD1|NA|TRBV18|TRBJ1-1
TGTGCCAGCTCGACAGACAGGGGGAACACTGAAGCTTTCTTT
CASSTDRGNTEAFF
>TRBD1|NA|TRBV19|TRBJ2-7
TGTGCCAGTAGTAGAGGACAGGACTCCTACGAGCAGTACTTC
CASSRGQDSYEQYF